By frequency in the sample, the clone carrying this TCR beta chain is medium-sized. The data stem from a study of neurological immune-mediated disorders. Whenever a sequencing run was performed, it yielded over 190 million TCR-beta sequences from 15-18 subjects. TCRdb reprocessed the 5' RACE reads with MiXCR, giving one entry per CDR3 protein. The sample contains fewer than 35,000 distinct CDR3 sequences, 15% to 20% of which appear only once. Time point here: technical triplicate 3. The V and J ends lost 2 bases and 4 bases respectively, with 7 bases between them. The CDR3 is 13 amino acids. The germline CDR1 and CDR2 sequences are LGHNA and YSLEER.

This rearrangement joins TRBV4-3 to TRBJ2-3; no firm D call. Sequencing was carried out using CD4+ T cells from blood. This receptor was obtained from a female donor with HTLV-1-associated myelopathy (HAM/TSP). Here the CDR3 DNA reads TGCGCCAGCAGCCAAAGGGCCTCAGATACGCAGTATTTT. Its translation: CASSQRASDTQYF.